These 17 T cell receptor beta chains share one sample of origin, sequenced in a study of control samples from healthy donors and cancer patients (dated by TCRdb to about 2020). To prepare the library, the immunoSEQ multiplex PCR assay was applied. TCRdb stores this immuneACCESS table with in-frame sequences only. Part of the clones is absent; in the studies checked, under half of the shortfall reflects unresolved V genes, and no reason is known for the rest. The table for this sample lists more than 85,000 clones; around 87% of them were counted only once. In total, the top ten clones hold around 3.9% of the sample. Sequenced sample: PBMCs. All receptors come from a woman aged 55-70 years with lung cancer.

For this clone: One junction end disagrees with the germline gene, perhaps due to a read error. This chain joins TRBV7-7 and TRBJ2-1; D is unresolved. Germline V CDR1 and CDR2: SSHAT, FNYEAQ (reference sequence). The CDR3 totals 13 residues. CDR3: CASSPGNVNEQFF. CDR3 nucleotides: TGTGCTAGCAGCCCAGGCAATGTTAATGAGCAGTTCTTC.

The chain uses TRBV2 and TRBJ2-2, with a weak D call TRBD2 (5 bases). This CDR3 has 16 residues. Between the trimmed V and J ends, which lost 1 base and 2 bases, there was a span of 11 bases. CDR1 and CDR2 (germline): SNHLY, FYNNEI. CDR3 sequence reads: CASSEVGVRNTGELFF. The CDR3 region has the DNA TGTGCCAGCAGTGAAGTCGGGGTCCGTAACACCGGGGAGCTGTTTTTT. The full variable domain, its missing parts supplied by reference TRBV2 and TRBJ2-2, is EPEVTQTPSHQVTQMGQEVILRCVPISNHLYFYWYRQILGQKVEFLVSFYNNEISEKSEIFDDQFSVERPDGSNFTLKIRSTKLEDSAMYFCASSEVGVRNTGELFFGEGSRLTVL.

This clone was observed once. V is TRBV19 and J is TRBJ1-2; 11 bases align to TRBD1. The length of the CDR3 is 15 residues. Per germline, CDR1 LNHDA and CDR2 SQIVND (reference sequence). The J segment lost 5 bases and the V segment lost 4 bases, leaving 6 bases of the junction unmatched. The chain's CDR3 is CASSTWTGGGYGYTF. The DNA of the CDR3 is TGTGCCAGTAGTACTTGGACAGGGGGCGGTTATGGCTACACCTTC.

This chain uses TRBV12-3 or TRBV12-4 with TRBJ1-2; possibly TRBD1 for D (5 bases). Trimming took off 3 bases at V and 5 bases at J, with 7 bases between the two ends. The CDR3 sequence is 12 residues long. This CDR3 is CASSFSGYGYTF. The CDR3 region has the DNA TGTGCCAGCAGTTTTTCAGGGTATGGCTACACCTTC.

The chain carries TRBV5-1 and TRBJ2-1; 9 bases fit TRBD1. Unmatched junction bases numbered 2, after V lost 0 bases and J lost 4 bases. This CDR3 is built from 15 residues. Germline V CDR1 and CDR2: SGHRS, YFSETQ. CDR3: CASSLGDRVYNEQFF. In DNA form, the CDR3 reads TGCGCCAGCAGCTTGGGGGACAGGGTTTACAATGAGCAGTTCTTC. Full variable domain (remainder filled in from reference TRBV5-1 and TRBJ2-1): KAGVTQTPRYLIKTRGQQVTLSCSPISGHRSVSWYQQTPGQGLQFLFEYFSETQRNKGNFPGRFSGRQFSNSRSEMNVSTLELGDSALYLCASSLGDRVYNEQFFGPGTRLTVL.

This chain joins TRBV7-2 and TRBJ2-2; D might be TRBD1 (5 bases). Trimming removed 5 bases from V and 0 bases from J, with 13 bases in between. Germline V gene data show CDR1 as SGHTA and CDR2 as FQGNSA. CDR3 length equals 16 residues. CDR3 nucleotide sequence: TGTGCCAGCAGCCAGGGTGTACAATCGAACACCGGGGAGCTGTTTTTT. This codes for CASSQGVQSNTGELFF.

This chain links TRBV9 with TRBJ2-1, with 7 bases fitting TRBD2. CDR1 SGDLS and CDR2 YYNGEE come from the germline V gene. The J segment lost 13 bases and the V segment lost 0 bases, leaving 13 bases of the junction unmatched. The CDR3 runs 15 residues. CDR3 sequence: CASSVEDVWGGGQFF. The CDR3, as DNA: TGTGCCAGCAGCGTAGAAGACGTTTGGGGGGGTGGACAGTTCTTC.

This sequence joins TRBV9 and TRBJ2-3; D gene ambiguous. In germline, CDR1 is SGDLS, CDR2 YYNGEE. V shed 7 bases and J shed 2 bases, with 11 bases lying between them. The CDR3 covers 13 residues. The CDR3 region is CASQARDTDTQYF. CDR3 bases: TGTGCCAGCCAAGCCCGAGACACAGATACGCAGTATTTT.

The CDR3 DNA reads as TGTGCCAGCAGTCCCTCCTTTCTCAGGGTAGGGGGCTACACCTTC. Protein product: CASSPSFLRVGGYTF. This chain joins TRBV27 and TRBJ1-2, with D possibly TRBD1 on 5 matching bases. Trimming removed 5 bases at V and 8 bases at J, with 21 bases between. The V gene's germline CDR1 is MNHEY and CDR2 SMNVEV (reference sequence). The CDR3 length is 15 residues.

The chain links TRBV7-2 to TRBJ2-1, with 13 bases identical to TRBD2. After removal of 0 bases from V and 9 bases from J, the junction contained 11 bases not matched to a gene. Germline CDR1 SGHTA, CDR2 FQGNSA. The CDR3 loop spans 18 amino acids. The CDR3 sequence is CASSLAGRGLAGVAEQFF. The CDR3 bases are TGTGCCAGCAGCTTAGCGGGGAGAGGACTAGCGGGGGTTGCTGAGCAGTTCTTC.

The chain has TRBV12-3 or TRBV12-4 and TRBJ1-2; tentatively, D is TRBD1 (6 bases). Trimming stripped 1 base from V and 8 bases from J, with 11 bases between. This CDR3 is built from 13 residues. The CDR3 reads CASSLVDRGGYTF. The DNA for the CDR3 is TGTGCCAGCAGTTTAGTGGACAGAGGCGGCTACACCTTC.

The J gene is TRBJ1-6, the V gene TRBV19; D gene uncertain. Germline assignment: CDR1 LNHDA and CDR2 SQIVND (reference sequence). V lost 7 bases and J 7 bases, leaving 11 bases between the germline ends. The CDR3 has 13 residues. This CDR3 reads CASTDVENSPLHF. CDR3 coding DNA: TGTGCCAGTACCGACGTAGAAAATTCACCCCTCCACTTT.

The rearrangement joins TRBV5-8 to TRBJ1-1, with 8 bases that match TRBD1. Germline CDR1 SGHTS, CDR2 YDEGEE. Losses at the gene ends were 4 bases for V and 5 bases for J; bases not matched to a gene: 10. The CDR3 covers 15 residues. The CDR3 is CASSPTTGGKTEAFF. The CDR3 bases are TGTGCCAGCAGCCCTACTACAGGGGGGAAAACTGAAGCTTTCTTT.

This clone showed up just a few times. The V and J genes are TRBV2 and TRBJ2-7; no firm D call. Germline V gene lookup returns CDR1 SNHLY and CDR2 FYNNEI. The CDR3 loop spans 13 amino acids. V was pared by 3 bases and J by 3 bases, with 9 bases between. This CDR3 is CASSEKRFYEQYF. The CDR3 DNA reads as TGTGCCAGCAGTGAGAAAAGATTCTACGAGCAGTACTTC. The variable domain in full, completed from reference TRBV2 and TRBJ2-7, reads EPEVTQTPSHQVTQMGQEVILRCVPISNHLYFYWYRQILGQKVEFLVSFYNNEISEKSEIFDDQFSVERPDGSNFTLKIRSTKLEDSAMYFCASSEKRFYEQYFGPGTRLTVT.

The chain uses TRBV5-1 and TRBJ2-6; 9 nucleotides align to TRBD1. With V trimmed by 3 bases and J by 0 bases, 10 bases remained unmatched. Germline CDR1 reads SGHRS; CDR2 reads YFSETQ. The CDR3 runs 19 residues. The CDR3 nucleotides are TGCGCCAGCAGCTGGGGGGACAGGGCTTTTCTCTCTGGGGCCAACGTCCTGACTTTC. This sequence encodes CASSWGDRAFLSGANVLTF.

In DNA form, the CDR3 reads TGTGCCAGCAGCTTAGAGGGGGTGTGGACTCATTCACCCCTCCACTTT. This gives the protein CASSLEGVWTHSPLHF. This chain connects TRBV7-9 to TRBJ1-6; weak D call: TRBD1 (6 bases). Trimming shortened V by 1 base and J by 8 bases, and 15 bases separated the two germline ends. Germline V lookup: CDR1 SEHNR, CDR2 FQNEAQ (reference sequence). This CDR3 has 16 amino acids.

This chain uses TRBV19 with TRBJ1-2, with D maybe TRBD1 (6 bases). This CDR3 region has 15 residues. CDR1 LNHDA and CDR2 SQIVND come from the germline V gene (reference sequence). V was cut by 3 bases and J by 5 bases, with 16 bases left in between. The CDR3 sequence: CASSILSGEGYGYTF. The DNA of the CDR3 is TGTGCCAGTAGTATTTTATCAGGGGAGGGATATGGCTACACCTTC.